This T cell receptor (beta chain) was identified in a study of blood T cells in healthy people across ages. Of note for this clonotype: One end of the junction does not line up with germline, which may come from a read error.

This CDR3 contains 18 residues. Germline V gene lookup returns CDR1 SGHTA and CDR2 FQGTGA. It was with a sample-barcoded 5' primer and a J-beta primer mix that a second PCR of about 7 to 12 cycles was run. TCRdb redid the calling of the 5' RACE reads with MiXCR, one entry per CDR3 protein. The sample lists about a million distinct CDR3 sequences, 40% to 60% occurring once. This receptor was taken from a man aged 25 to 45 in good health. The chain uses TRBV7-3 and TRBJ2-7, with D perhaps matching TRBD1 or TRBD2 (5 bases each). Sequencing used blood. The CDR3 sequence is CAGSLFRQKGDEAYEQYF. CDR3 in DNA: TGTGCCGGCAGCTTATTTAGACAGAAGGGAGATGAGGCCTACGAGCAGTACTTC.